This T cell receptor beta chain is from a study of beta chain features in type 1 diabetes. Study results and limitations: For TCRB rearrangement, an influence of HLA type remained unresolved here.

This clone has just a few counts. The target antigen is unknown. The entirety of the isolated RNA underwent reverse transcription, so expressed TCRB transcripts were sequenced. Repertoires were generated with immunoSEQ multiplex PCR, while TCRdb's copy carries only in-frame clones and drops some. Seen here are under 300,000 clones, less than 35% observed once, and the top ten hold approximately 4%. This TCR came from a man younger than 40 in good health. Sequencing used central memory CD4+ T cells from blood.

CDR3 in DNA: TGTGCCATCAGTGCCACCGGGACTAGCGGGAGAGATGAGCAGTTCTTC. As protein: CAISATGTSGRDEQFF. V gene TRBV10-3 combines with J gene TRBJ2-1; 14 positions agree with TRBD2. Germline V gives CDR1 ENHRY, CDR2 SYGVKD. The junction had 7 bases not matched to a gene; V was cut back by 4 bases and J by 8 bases. CDR3 length equals 16 residues.